Following are 25 T cell receptor gamma chains from one sample sequenced in a study of gamma delta lymphoproliferative disorders and STAT genes. Genomic DNA from isolated PBMCs served as the sequencing template. TCRdb fed the multiplex PCR reads to CATT. Among 4,500 to 5,000 gamma-chain clones, around 8.2% were seen once, and the ten largest hold less than 3.5%. The sequenced sample was blood. The receptors stem from a human donor in good health.

Sample share makes this clone medium-sized. This chain links TRGV2 with TRGJ1 or TRGJ2. TCRdb gives no J gene; it was assigned here by matching the DNA to germline. The CDR3 runs to 12 residues. Unmatched junction bases numbered 3, after V lost 3 bases and J lost 4 bases. CDR1 is EGSNGY and CDR2 is YDSYNSKV in the germline V gene. Here the CDR3 DNA reads TGTGCCACCTGGGACCCCTATTATAAGAAACTCTTT. It encodes CATWDPYYKKLF.

V is TRGV4 and J is TRGJ1 or TRGJ2. The J gene was missing in TCRdb and was found by matching the end of the DNA to germline. Germline values: CDR1 EGSTGY, CDR2 YDSYTSSV. There are 18 residues in the CDR3. Trimming at V came to 5 bases and at J to 5 bases, leaving 24 bases not matched to a gene. CDR3 protein: CATWARLSPGNGNYKKLF. Here the CDR3 DNA reads TGTGCCACCTGGGCTCGGCTATCGCCGGGAAACGGCAATTATAAGAAACTCTTT.

By share of the sample, this clone is medium-sized. The V gene is TRGV8, the J gene TRGJP1. The J gene, missing from TCRdb, was assigned here through DNA to germline matching. Germline loops: CDR1 VENAVY, CDR2 YDSYNSRV. The CDR3 spans 13 residues. The J segment lost 3 bases and the V segment lost 6 bases, leaving 4 bases of the junction unmatched. The CDR3 nucleotides read TGTGCCACCTGGTGTCCCACTGGTTGGTTCAAGATATTT. Protein: CATWCPTGWFKIF.

In its sample, this clone was seen many times. This same CDR3 is encoded by further DNA sequences in the sample. The gene calls are TRGV8 and TRGJ1 or TRGJ2. TCRdb gives no J gene; it was assigned here by matching the DNA to germline. The junction had 4 bases not matched to a gene; V was cut back by 0 bases and J by 5 bases. Per germline, CDR1 VENAVY and CDR2 YDSYNSRV. CDR3 length: 13 residues. This chain's CDR3 is CATWDRPHYKKLF. The CDR3 DNA follows: TGTGCCACCTGGGATAGGCCGCATTATAAGAAACTCTTT.

By sample share, this clone is medium-sized. This chain uses TRGV10 with TRGJ1 or TRGJ2. The J gene, not given by TCRdb, was assigned here from a germline match of the nucleotide sequence. TRGV10 is an ORF, and what it does is uncertain. V lost 8 bases and J lost 6; bases outside the gene matches: 20. The CDR3 loop spans 16 amino acids. The DNA of the CDR3 is TGTGCTGCGTGGGAGCACGCGACAAGCCCTATTTATAAGAAACTCTTT. Amino acids: CAAWEHATSPIYKKLF.

This chain joins TRGV8 and TRGJP1. TCRdb is silent on the J gene; assignment here came from matching the DNA to germline. Germline V gene lookup returns CDR1 VENAVY and CDR2 YDSYNSRV. This CDR3 region has 16 residues. The trim removed 3 bases at V and 6 bases at J, leaving 13 bases unmatched. DNA of the CDR3: TGTGCCACCTGGGATCGCTATATATGGGCTGGTTGGTTCAAGATATTT. Protein product: CATWDRYIWAGWFKIF.

At least ten counts were recorded for this clone. The chain joins TRGV9 to TRGJP. The J gene was missing in TCRdb and was found by matching the end of the DNA to germline. The germline V gene encodes CDR1 GITISATS and CDR2 ISYDGTV (reference sequence). V lost 2 bases and J lost 9; bases outside the gene matches: 4. CDR3 length equals 15 residues. The CDR3 is CALWEAWLGKKIKVF. Here the CDR3 DNA reads TGTGCCTTGTGGGAGGCCTGGTTGGGCAAAAAAATCAAGGTATTT.

This clone was counted many times. The rearrangement links TRGV4 to TRGJ1 or TRGJ2. The J gene comes from matching the DNA to germline here; TCRdb lacks it. V was pared by 6 bases and J by 4 bases, with 3 bases of the junction left unmatched. Per the germline V gene, CDR1 is EGSTGY and CDR2 is YDSYTSSV. This CDR3 comprises 11 residues. The CDR3 sequence: CATWPYYKKLF. The CDR3 DNA follows: TGTGCCACCTGGCCATATTATAAGAAACTCTTT.

By its share, this clone is medium-sized. The genes are TRGV5 and TRGJP1. The J gene was not available in TCRdb and was assigned here by matching the DNA to germline segments. CDR1 and CDR2 from the germline V gene are VINAFY and YDVSNSKD. Trimming took 3 bases from V and 4 from J; bases not matched to a gene: 8. The CDR3 contains 15 residues. The CDR3 DNA reads as TGTGCCACCTGGGACGGCCCTGGCACTGGTTGGTTCAAGATATTT. It is translated as CATWDGPGTGWFKIF.

By frequency in the sample, this clone is medium-sized. The V gene is TRGV10, the J gene TRGJ1 or TRGJ2. The J gene was missing in TCRdb and was found by matching the end of the DNA to germline. TRGV10 is filed as an ORF, its function uncertain. This CDR3 region has 14 residues. V lost 12 bases and J lost 5; bases outside the gene matches: 17. The CDR3 spells CAASLYPRDYKKLF. The CDR3, as DNA: TGTGCTGCCAGTCTTTATCCCCGGGATTATAAGAAACTCTTT.

By share of the sample, this clone is medium-sized. The chain is built from TRGV8 and TRGJ1 or TRGJ2. The J gene was missing in TCRdb and was found by matching the end of the DNA to germline. The V and J ends lost 5 bases and 3 bases, in that order; junction bases with no gene match: 7. The V gene's germline CDR1 is VENAVY and CDR2 YDSYNSRV. This CDR3 region has 13 residues. The CDR3 region is CATWGKLYYKKLF. The CDR3 DNA reads as TGTGCCACCTGGGGGAAACTTTATTATAAGAAACTCTTT.

This clone was recorded at least ten times. J is TRGJ1 or TRGJ2 and V is TRGV4. No J gene is reported in TCRdb; it was inferred here by comparing the DNA with germline. Per germline, CDR1 EGSTGY and CDR2 YDSYTSSV. The CDR3 is 13 amino acids. The V and J ends lost 5 bases and 3 bases, in that order; junction bases with no gene match: 7. The CDR3 protein is CATWGLLYYKKLF. CDR3 in DNA: TGTGCCACCTGGGGCCTCCTTTATTATAAGAAACTCTTT.

This chain links TRGV5 with TRGJ1 or TRGJ2. Here the J gene came from matching the DNA to germline, since TCRdb omits it. Per the germline V gene, CDR1 is VINAFY and CDR2 is YDVSNSKD. This CDR3 comprises 12 residues. The V and J ends lost 9 bases and 0 bases, in that order; junction bases with no gene match: 5. DNA for the CDR3: TGTGCCACCCCCAGGAATTATTATAAGAAACTCTTT. Translated, it gives CATPRNYYKKLF.

Sample share makes this clone medium-sized. The chain employs TRGV10 and TRGJP1. TCRdb supplies no J gene; here it was assigned by aligning the nucleotide sequence to germline. TRGV10 is designated an ORF whose function remains uncertain. The CDR3 contains 14 residues. V lost 8 bases, J lost 0 bases, and 4 bases stayed unmatched. DNA for the CDR3: TGTGCTGCGTGGGAGAATACCACTGGTTGGTTCAAGATATTT. Protein sequence: CAAWENTTGWFKIF.

By share, this clone ranks as medium-sized (0.01 to 0.1%). Other DNA sequences in the same sample also yield this CDR3. The gene calls are TRGV2 and TRGJ1 or TRGJ2. Here the J gene came from matching the DNA to germline, since TCRdb omits it. This CDR3 is built from 14 residues. V lost 0 bases, J lost 1 base, and 3 bases stayed unmatched. Germline assignment: CDR1 EGSNGY and CDR2 YDSYNSKV. CDR3 coding DNA: TGTGCCACCTGGGACGGGCCTAATTATTATAAGAAACTCTTT. Encoded protein: CATWDGPNYYKKLF.

This clone was seen ten or more times. The V and J genes are TRGV8 and TRGJ1 or TRGJ2. Since TCRdb gives no J gene, matching the DNA to germline was used here to assign it. This CDR3 has 15 amino acids. CDR1 and CDR2 (germline): VENAVY, YDSYNSRV. Trimming cost V 0 bases and J 4 bases; bases outside gene matches: 9. As DNA, the CDR3 is TGTGCCACCTGGGATAGGCCCTTCATATATTATAAGAAACTCTTT. This codes for CATWDRPFIYYKKLF.

By its share, this clone is medium-sized. This sequence joins TRGV3 and TRGJ1 or TRGJ2. TCRdb carries no J gene annotation; the J gene was assigned here by matching the DNA with germline. Germline-derived CDR1 and CDR2 are VTNTFY and YDVSTARD (reference sequence). CDR3 length: 11 residues. V shed 2 bases and J 12 bases; nucleotides not matched to a gene: 7. This CDR3 reads CATWDTRGKLF. DNA of the CDR3: TGTGCCACCTGGGACACTCGGGGGAAACTCTTT.

By sample share, this clone is medium-sized. Different DNA sequences within this sample yield the same CDR3. This chain joins TRGV8 and TRGJ1 or TRGJ2. The J gene, absent from TCRdb, was called here by matching the DNA to germline. Germline lookup yields CDR1 VENAVY and CDR2 YDSYNSRV. The CDR3 runs to 13 residues. V shed 0 bases and J 4 bases; nucleotides not matched to a gene: 3. CDR3 amino acids: CATWDRSYYKKLF. For the CDR3, the DNA is TGTGCCACCTGGGATAGGTCATATTATAAGAAACTCTTT.

By share of the sample, this clone is medium-sized. The chain links TRGV10 to TRGJ1 or TRGJ2. Since TCRdb gives no J gene, matching the DNA to germline was used here to assign it. TRGV10 carries the ORF label, with uncertain function. This CDR3 is 9 amino acids long. The V gene end was trimmed by 11 bases and the J gene end by 10 bases; junction bases not matched to a gene: 6. As DNA, the CDR3 is TGTGCTGCGGATAGGAAGAAACTCTTT. Its translation: CAADRKKLF.

This clone was seen many times. The V gene is TRGV2, the J gene TRGJ1 or TRGJ2. In the absence of a J gene in TCRdb, the DNA was matched to germline to assign it here. V shed 2 bases and J 3 bases; nucleotides not matched to a gene: 4. This CDR3 has 13 amino acids. The germline V gene has CDR1 EGSNGY and CDR2 YDSYNSKV. The CDR3 loop reads CATWDVCYYKKLF. In DNA, the CDR3 is TGTGCCACCTGGGACGTCTGTTATTATAAGAAACTCTTT.

In this sample, this clone turned up many times. This chain links TRGV9 with TRGJ1 or TRGJ2. The J gene was missing in TCRdb and was found by matching the end of the DNA to germline. The V gene end was trimmed by 2 bases and the J gene end by 2 bases; junction bases not matched to a gene: 0. The V gene's germline CDR1 is GITISATS and CDR2 ISYDGTV (reference sequence). CDR3 length: 12 residues. The DNA for the CDR3 is TGTGCCTTGTGGGAGGATTATTATAAGAAACTCTTT. This sequence encodes CALWEDYYKKLF.

This clone counts as medium-sized (0.01 to 0.1%). V is TRGV4 and J is TRGJ1 or TRGJ2. The J gene was not available in TCRdb and was assigned here by matching the DNA to germline segments. Germline-derived CDR1 and CDR2 are EGSTGY and YDSYTSSV. The CDR3 loop spans 13 amino acids. Germline trimming cut 2 bases from V and 3 bases from J; bases unmatched to any gene: 4. The CDR3: CATWDVPYYKKLF. CDR3 sequence (DNA): TGTGCCACCTGGGATGTCCCTTATTATAAGAAACTCTTT.

This clone is medium-sized in the sample. V gene TRGV8 combines with J gene TRGJP. The J gene is not listed in TCRdb, so it was assigned here from a DNA match to germline. J gave up 12 bases and V 5 bases, and 7 bases lay outside the gene matches. This CDR3 comprises 14 residues. CDR1 and CDR2 (germline): VENAVY, YDSYNSRV. CDR3 nucleotide sequence: TGTGCCACCTGGGCCCACCGGGGCAAAAAAATCAAGGTATTT. Its translation: CATWAHRGKKIKVF.

By share, this clone ranks as medium-sized. J is TRGJ1 or TRGJ2 and V is TRGV8. Here the J gene was assigned by germline matching of the DNA, as TCRdb has none. Germline V gives CDR1 VENAVY, CDR2 YDSYNSRV. V shed 5 bases and J 6 bases; nucleotides not matched to a gene: 10. The CDR3 sequence is 13 residues long. The CDR3 DNA reads as TGTGCCACCTGGGGACCGGGGGTTTATAAGAAACTCTTT. Translating gives CATWGPGVYKKLF.

In its sample, this clone is medium-sized. The genes are TRGV2 and TRGJ1 or TRGJ2. The J gene is absent in TCRdb and was assigned here via DNA matching to germline. Germline V gives CDR1 EGSNGY, CDR2 YDSYNSKV. CDR3 length equals 15 residues. Trimming removed 0 bases from V and 1 base from J; junction bases left unmatched: 6. For the CDR3, the DNA is TGTGCCACCTGGGACGGGCCCCTAAATTATTATAAGAAACTCTTT. Amino acid sequence: CATWDGPLNYYKKLF.